This TCR beta chain was recovered during a study of T cell responses to AZD1222 COVID-19 vaccine. TCRdb keeps only in-frame clones here, not all; method: immunoSEQ multiplex PCR. The top ten hold 1.6% of the sample, which has over 150,000 clones, 90% to 95% seen once. A word on this clone: The antigen remains undetermined.

Findings and caveats of the study: Spike-specific TCRs gained breadth and depth after people received two AZD1222 doses.

CDR1 SGDLS and CDR2 YYNGEE come from the germline V gene. V was pared by 4 bases and J by 3 bases, with 7 bases of the junction left unmatched. The CDR3 is 15 amino acids. The TCR comes from an adult who received the AZD1222 COVID-19 vaccine. The chain employs TRBV9 and TRBJ2-3, with TRBD2 matching 8 bases. The specimen was peripheral blood, collected 28 days after the second AZD1222 dose. The CDR3 DNA reads as TGTGCCAGCAGCCCCAGCGGGAGTCGGACAGATACGCAGTATTTT. Protein product: CASSPSGSRTDTQYF. Full variable domain (outside the CDR3, taken from reference TRBV9 and TRBJ2-3): DSGVTQTPKHLITATGQRVTLRCSPRSGDLSVYWYQQSLDQGLQFLIQYYNGEERAKGNILERFSAQQFPDLHSELNLSSLELGDSALYFCASSPSGSRTDTQYFGPGTRLTVL.